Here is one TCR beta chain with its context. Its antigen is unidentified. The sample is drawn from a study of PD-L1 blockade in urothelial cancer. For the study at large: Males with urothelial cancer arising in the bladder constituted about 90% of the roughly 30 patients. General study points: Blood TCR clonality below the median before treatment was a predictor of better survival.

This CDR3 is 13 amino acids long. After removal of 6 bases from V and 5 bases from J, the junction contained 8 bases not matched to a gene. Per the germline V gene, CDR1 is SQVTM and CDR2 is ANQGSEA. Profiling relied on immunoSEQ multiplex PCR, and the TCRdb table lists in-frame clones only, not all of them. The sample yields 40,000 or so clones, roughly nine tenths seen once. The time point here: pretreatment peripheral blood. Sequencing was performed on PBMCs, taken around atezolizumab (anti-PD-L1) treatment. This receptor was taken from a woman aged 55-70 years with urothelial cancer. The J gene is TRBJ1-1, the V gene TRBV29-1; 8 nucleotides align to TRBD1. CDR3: CSVRLGTGTEAFF. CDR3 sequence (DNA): TGCAGCGTGAGACTAGGGACAGGTACTGAAGCTTTCTTT.